These T cell receptor beta chains were read from a single sample in a study of T cell clusters in autoimmune cytopenias. From the multiplex PCR reads, TCRdb lists one entry per CDR3 protein and no DNA. The listing contains roughly 5,300 distinct CDR3 sequences. The same data also went into a second study, on T cell repertoires in aging, cancer and after chemotherapy.

Sequencing used peripheral blood. These receptors came from a human donor in good health. Each CDR3 is given with its conserved first and last residue. Not all rows give a size; the values are once, few, many and, for expanded clones, a class.

j_gene: TRBJ1-1
v_gene: TRBV30
abundance: -
CDR3aa: CAWNIGEHTEAFF

j_gene: TRBJ2-2
v_gene: TRBV5-6
abundance: medium-sized
CDR3aa: CASSLRAGGITGELFF

j_gene: TRBJ1-6
v_gene: TRBV6-5
abundance: medium-sized
CDR3aa: CASSRGRFMSPLHF

j_gene: TRBJ2-3
v_gene: TRBV6-6
abundance: medium-sized
CDR3aa: CAGGQGFTDTQYF

j_gene: TRBJ1-6
v_gene: TRBV4-3
abundance: -
CDR3aa: CASSQEGQNYNSPLHF

j_gene: TRBJ1-4
v_gene: TRBV20-1
abundance: -
CDR3aa: CSARGLEGTPNKKLFF

j_gene: TRBJ1-2
v_gene: TRBV4-3
abundance: -
CDR3aa: CASSQEVGRVNYGYTF

j_gene: TRBJ2-1
v_gene: TRBV19
abundance: medium-sized
CDR3aa: CASSTKRGGENNEQFF

j_gene: TRBJ2-3
v_gene: TRBV30
abundance: medium-sized
CDR3aa: CAQTSGTDTQYF

j_gene: TRBJ1-5
v_gene: TRBV27
abundance: -
CDR3aa: CASSSGTGRNQPQHF

j_gene: TRBJ2-5
v_gene: TRBV5-1
abundance: -
CDR3aa: CASSPIAGGETQYF

j_gene: TRBJ2-3
v_gene: TRBV29-1
abundance: large
CDR3aa: CSGNTGTDTQYF

j_gene: TRBJ1-6
v_gene: TRBV6-1
abundance: -
CDR3aa: CASSEWGSAYNSPLHF

j_gene: TRBJ1-4
v_gene: TRBV12-3/TRBV12-4
abundance: -
CDR3aa: CASSARLGATNEKLFF

j_gene: TRBJ1-2
v_gene: TRBV10-3
abundance: -
CDR3aa: CAIRPGTGRYGYTF

j_gene: TRBJ2-6
v_gene: TRBV5-1
abundance: -
CDR3aa: CASSLAPGTGANVLTF

j_gene: TRBJ2-1
v_gene: TRBV6-2/TRBV6-3
abundance: -
CDR3aa: CASSITTYNEQFF

j_gene: TRBJ2-3
v_gene: TRBV18
abundance: medium-sized
CDR3aa: CASSPRTSGVPDTQYF

j_gene: TRBJ2-2
v_gene: TRBV6-2/TRBV6-3
abundance: -
CDR3aa: CASRKRTNTGELFF

j_gene: TRBJ2-6
v_gene: TRBV29-1
abundance: large
CDR3aa: CSVEDPTARGGANVLTF

j_gene: TRBJ2-2
v_gene: TRBV4-1
abundance: -
CDR3aa: CASSQGILRRTPHRELFF

j_gene: TRBJ2-4
v_gene: TRBV27
abundance: medium-sized
CDR3aa: CASSFQGVKNIQYF

j_gene: TRBJ2-2
v_gene: TRBV5-1
abundance: -
CDR3aa: CASSSGGLGGELFF

j_gene: TRBJ1-5
v_gene: TRBV19
abundance: medium-sized
CDR3aa: CASSDRNNQPQHF

j_gene: TRBJ2-1
v_gene: TRBV7-9
abundance: -
CDR3aa: CASSLKQSSYNEQFF

j_gene: TRBJ2-7
v_gene: TRBV19
abundance: medium-sized
CDR3aa: CASSGGGYEQYF

j_gene: TRBJ1-1
v_gene: TRBV30
abundance: -
CDR3aa: CAWNPGTGVPEAFF

j_gene: TRBJ2-2
v_gene: TRBV7-9
abundance: -
CDR3aa: CASSLDRGKTGELFF

j_gene: TRBJ2-4
v_gene: TRBV19
abundance: -
CDR3aa: CASSLGGASNIQYF

j_gene: TRBJ1-2
v_gene: TRBV19
abundance: medium-sized
CDR3aa: CASSINRAGDGYTF

j_gene: TRBJ1-4
v_gene: TRBV6-5
abundance: -
CDR3aa: CACQHTQGAGEKLFF

j_gene: TRBJ2-3
v_gene: TRBV30
abundance: medium-sized
CDR3aa: CAWSDLAASTDTQYF

j_gene: TRBJ2-5
v_gene: TRBV18
abundance: -
CDR3aa: CASSRLQGQTGGETQYF

j_gene: TRBJ1-1
v_gene: TRBV5-6
abundance: -
CDR3aa: CASSLNLRTGGTEAFF

j_gene: TRBJ1-5
v_gene: TRBV7-9
abundance: medium-sized
CDR3aa: CASSPRGDGQPQHF

j_gene: TRBJ2-2
v_gene: TRBV5-6
abundance: -
CDR3aa: CASSPRQGTNTGELFF